This entry describes one T cell receptor beta chain. These data belong to a study of blood T cell repertoires in COVID-19. Background on the study: Italy, Spain and the United States were the sources of the convalescent and acute COVID-19 samples.

Clones were read by immunoSEQ multiplex PCR, and TCRdb kept only the in-frame ones, dropping some. The sample comprises hundreds of thousands of clones, about 88% of which are singletons, and roughly 8.9% rests with the top ten. Losses at the gene ends were 9 bases for V and 5 bases for J; bases not matched to a gene: 7. This CDR3 contains 14 residues. Germline-derived CDR1 and CDR2 are KGHDR and SFDVKD. Clinical histories supplied by participants themselves formed the basis of cohort assignment. J is TRBJ1-5 and V is TRBV24-1; 9 bases align to TRBD1. Material for sequencing was PBMCs or T cells enriched from blood (not recorded which). The sequence derives from a middle-aged woman who had recovered from COVID-19. In DNA form, the CDR3 reads TGTGCCACCCAAGACAGGGGGAGGCATCAGCCCCAGCATTTT. Its translation: CATQDRGRHQPQHF.